Here is one T cell receptor (beta chain) with its context. Its specificity is unknown. This sample is drawn from a study of T cell responses to AZD1222 COVID-19 vaccine. The repertoire was sequenced with immunoSEQ multiplex PCR; TCRdb's copy has only in-frame clones and lacks some. The sample contains some 180,000 clones, 87% of which appear only once. Study-wide findings and caveats: Vaccine-associated CD4 TCRs spanned spike, dominant at 160-218 and 743-854. Reportedly, close to half of spike-specific TCRs are directed against unmutated variant regions.

The specimen was peripheral blood, collected 28 days after the second AZD1222 dose. The receptor's source is an adult who received the AZD1222 COVID-19 vaccine.

Here the CDR3 reads CASSQRLFGYTF. The CDR3, as DNA: TGTGCCAGCAGCCAACGGCTCTTCGGCTACACCTTC. The chain is built from TRBV3-1 (or the pseudogene TRBV3-2) and TRBJ1-2; no clear D. CDR1 is LGHDT and CDR2 is YNNKEL in the germline V gene (reference sequence). Trimming stripped 2 bases from V and 8 bases from J, with 9 bases between. CDR3 length: 12 residues.